The present TCR beta chain was sequenced within a study of early T cells in non-severe SARS-CoV-2 infection. On the study more broadly: It was bulk RNA from unsorted whole blood that was sequenced, and the chains were unpaired.

TCRdb itself ran the 5' RACE reads through MiXCR, one entry per CDR3 protein. The table has around 47,000 distinct CDR3 sequences, around 10% seen once; the top ten hold less than 25%. This CDR3 is 14 amino acids long. The germline gives CDR1 SGHRS, CDR2 YFSETQ. V was clipped by 4 bases and J by 4 bases, with 11 bases between them. In this sample, this clonotype turned up many times. Sequencing input: whole blood. The genes are TRBV5-1 and TRBJ2-2, with D maybe TRBD1 (5 bases). This TCR was sampled from an adult who was a healthcare worker with PCR-confirmed SARS-CoV-2 infection or an uninfected control (not recorded which). The CDR3 loop reads CASSLFQGTGELFF. The CDR3 DNA reads TGCGCCAGCAGCCTCTTTCAGGGCACCGGGGAGCTGTTTTTT.